Below are 31 T cell receptor beta chains sequenced from a single sample in a study of cytomegalovirus exposure and HLA in healthy donors. The PCR had 60 Vbeta and 13 Jbeta primers. The assay was immunoSEQ multiplex PCR, and TCRdb's table has in-frame clones only and misses some. The repertoire holds a few hundred thousand clones, with roughly 80% as singletons. What was sequenced was PBMCs. These receptors were taken from a middle-aged man in good health and CMV-seronegative.

The chain joins TRBV13 to TRBJ1-2; TRBD1 might be the D (6 bases). Trimming stripped 5 bases from V and 14 bases from J, with 27 bases between. This CDR3 is built from 15 residues. Germline V gene data show CDR1 as PRHDT and CDR2 as FYEKMQ (reference sequence). CDR3 loop: CASSNRDGLRGIMTF. The CDR3, as DNA: TGTGCCAGCAGCAACCGGGACGGGCTTAGGGGGATTATGACCTTC.

The chain combines TRBV6-1 with TRBJ2-5; D not certain. The CDR3 is made up of 10 amino acids. CDR1 is MNHNS and CDR2 is SASEGT in the germline V gene. With 8 bases removed from V and 2 bases from J, the gap between germline ends came to 3 bases. The CDR3 nucleotides read TGTGCCAGCCTACAAGAGACCCAGTACTTC. Translated, it gives CASLQETQYF.

J is TRBJ1-1 and V is TRBV6-6; TRBD1 is a possible D gene (6 bases). The CDR3 extends over 15 amino acids. V dropped 8 bases and J dropped 1 base, with 17 bases sitting between them. Germline V gene data show CDR1 as MNHNY and CDR2 as SVGAGI (reference sequence). CDR3 DNA sequence: TGTGCCAGCGGTGGACGGAGGGGGGGGAACACTGAAGCTTTCTTT. It specifies CASGGRRGGNTEAFF.

V usage is TRBV6-5 and J usage is TRBJ1-5; possibly TRBD1 for D (6 bases). This CDR3 is 13 amino acids long. V lost 2 bases to trimming and J lost 6 bases, with 8 bases between them. Germline CDR1 and CDR2: MNHEY and SVGAGI. CDR3 residues: CASSYGGAQPQHF. The CDR3 DNA follows: TGTGCCAGCAGTTACGGGGGGGCTCAGCCCCAGCATTTT.

The rearrangement links TRBV15 to TRBJ2-1; TRBD1 matches 9 bases. V shed 1 base, J shed 1 base, and the junction held 5 bases outside the gene matches. This CDR3 comprises 17 residues. Germline V CDR1 and CDR2: LNHNV, YYDKDF (reference sequence). Here the CDR3 DNA reads TGTGCCACCAGCAGAGGCATGGACAGGGGATCCTACAATGAGCAGTTCTTC. As protein: CATSRGMDRGSYNEQFF.

The J gene is TRBJ2-7, the V gene TRBV21-1; the tabulated D call, TRBD1, remains unverified against the DNA. TRBV21-1 represents a pseudogene. The CDR3 has 13 residues. The CDR3 protein is CASSKGYSYEQYF. For the CDR3, the DNA is TGTGCCAGCAGCAAAGGGTACAGCTACGAGCAGTACTTC.

The rearrangement uses TRBV19 and TRBJ2-1; tentatively, D is TRBD1 (6 bases). V lost 6 bases and J lost 3, with 9 bases in between. CDR3 length: 13 residues. The V gene's germline CDR1 is LNHDA and CDR2 SQIVND (reference sequence). CDR3 bases: TGTGCCAGTAGCTGGGACAACTACAATGAGCAGTTCTTC. Residues: CASSWDNYNEQFF.

The CDR3 region is CASSPTTSGGHDGELFF. The CDR3 coding sequence is TGCGCCAGCAGCCCGACGACTAGCGGGGGTCATGACGGGGAGCTGTTTTTT. This chain joins TRBV4-1 and TRBJ2-2, with 12 nucleotides matching TRBD2. The CDR3 consists of 17 residues. V was clipped by 4 bases and J by 7 bases; unmatched bases: 10. The V gene's germline CDR1 is MGHRA and CDR2 YSYEKL.

This clone was seen once. V is TRBV9 and J is TRBJ1-4, with TRBD1 as a possible D gene (6 bases). CDR1 is SGDLS and CDR2 is YYNGEE in the germline V gene. Trimming pared 2 bases from V and 8 bases from J, leaving 16 bases between. CDR3 length: 15 residues. The CDR3 protein is CASSVEGGNSEKLFF. CDR3 in DNA: TGTGCCAGCAGCGTCGAGGGGGGGAATTCCGAAAAACTGTTTTTT.

The chain carries TRBV9 and TRBJ2-2; 8 bases map to TRBD1. The CDR3 sequence is 14 residues long. J lost 7 bases, V lost 2 bases, and 4 bases had no gene match. The germline V gene has CDR1 SGDLS and CDR2 YYNGEE. The CDR3 spells CASSVDRGDGELFF. The CDR3 DNA is TGTGCCAGCAGCGTCGACAGGGGCGACGGGGAGCTGTTTTTT. Based on the CDR3 plus reference TRBV9 and TRBJ2-2, the full variable domain is DSGVTQTPKHLITATGQRVTLRCSPRSGDLSVYWYQQSLDQGLQFLIQYYNGEERAKGNILERFSAQQFPDLHSELNLSSLELGDSALYFCASSVDRGDGELFFGEGSRLTVL.

The rearrangement uses TRBV5-1 and TRBJ2-3; 14 bases fit TRBD2. This CDR3 is 16 amino acids long. Per the germline V gene, CDR1 is SGHRS and CDR2 is YFSETQ. The J segment lost 4 bases and the V segment lost 6 bases, leaving 7 bases of the junction unmatched. The CDR3 protein is CASTGLTSGGADTQYF. CDR3 DNA: TGCGCCAGCACAGGGTTGACTAGCGGGGGGGCAGATACGCAGTATTTT.

This clone showed up just a few times. This chain links TRBV29-1 with TRBJ1-4; 8 bases align to TRBD1. Germline V gene sequence: CDR1 SQVTM, CDR2 ANQGSEA. V lost 6 bases to trimming and J lost 4 bases; unmatched junction nucleotides: 1. The CDR3 totals 12 residues. Here the CDR3 DNA reads TGCAGCGTGGGACAGGTTAATGAAAAACTGTTTTTT. Protein sequence: CSVGQVNEKLFF.

The V gene is TRBV28, the J gene TRBJ1-1, with 8 bases that match TRBD1. Germline lookup yields CDR1 MDHEN and CDR2 SYDVKM. The CDR3 spans 13 residues. Germline trimming cut 8 bases from V and 1 base from J; bases unmatched to any gene: 3. The CDR3 DNA follows: TGTGCCAGCCAACAGGGGGGGAACACTGAAGCTTTCTTT. Translating it yields CASQQGGNTEAFF. Using reference TRBV28 and TRBJ1-1 for the parts outside the CDR3, the full variable domain is DVKVTQSSRYLVKRTGEKVFLECVQDMDHENMFWYRQDPGLGLRLIYFSYDVKMKEKGDIPEGYSVSREKKERFSLILESASTNQTSMYLCASQQGGNTEAFFGQGTRLTVV.

J is TRBJ1-2 and V is TRBV7-2; D perhaps matches TRBD1 (6 bases). This CDR3 contains 13 residues. The germline gives CDR1 SGHTA, CDR2 FQGNSA. The ends were cut back, 1 base at V and 4 bases at J, with 7 bases in the middle. The CDR3 DNA reads TGTGCCAGCAGCTTAGGCAGGGGCTATGGCTACACCTTC. Its translation: CASSLGRGYGYTF.

The chain recombines TRBV10-1 with TRBJ2-6; no firm D call. The V end lost 7 bases, the J end lost 2 bases, and 6 bases lay between the germline ends. CDR1 is WNHNN, CDR2 SYGVQD, per germline (reference sequence). The CDR3 totals 13 residues. CDR3 residues: CASIIPGANVLTF. The CDR3 DNA is TGCGCCAGCATTATCCCTGGGGCCAACGTCCTGACTTTC.

The CDR3 nucleotides are TGTGCCAGCAGTTTGACTCCGAAAGAGACCCAGTACTTC. Amino acids: CASSLTPKETQYF. The V and J genes are TRBV27 and TRBJ2-5, with D hard to call. V was trimmed by 3 bases and J by 3 bases, leaving 8 bases between them. This CDR3 spans 13 amino acids. Germline CDR1 reads MNHEY; CDR2 reads SMNVEV (reference sequence).

The chain combines TRBV7-6 with TRBJ1-2; D not certain. The germline V gene encodes CDR1 SGHVS and CDR2 FNYEAQ. The CDR3 totals 14 residues. V was clipped by 1 base and J by 1 base, with 7 bases between them. The CDR3, as DNA: TGTGCCAGCAGCTTAGTATTAGTTAACTATGGCTACACCTTC. Its translation: CASSLVLVNYGYTF.

This sequence joins TRBV19 and TRBJ2-1; D perhaps matches TRBD1 (6 bases). CDR3 length: 15 amino acids. The germline CDR1 and CDR2 sequences are LNHDA and SQIVND (reference sequence). Trimming removed 6 bases from V and 2 bases from J, with 14 bases in between. In nucleotides, the CDR3 is TGTGCCAGTAGCCAACAGGGAATTGCCTACAATGAGCAGTTCTTC. As protein: CASSQQGIAYNEQFF.

The V and J genes are TRBV11-2 and TRBJ2-2; D is unclear. V gave up 5 bases and J gave up 3 bases, with 7 bases separating them. CDR3 length: 13 amino acids. Germline assignment: CDR1 SGHAT and CDR2 FQNNGV. The CDR3 here is CASSPKHTGELFF. CDR3 DNA sequence: TGTGCCAGCAGCCCTAAGCACACCGGGGAGCTGTTTTTT.

The rearrangement uses TRBV28 and TRBJ2-6; 9 bases fit TRBD1. In germline, CDR1 is MDHEN, CDR2 SYDVKM. The CDR3 covers 18 residues. The ends lost 5 bases at V and 1 base at J; junction bases unmatched: 9. DNA of the CDR3: TGTGCCAGCAGTCTCCCGACAGGGGGGGGGTCTGGGGCCAACGTCCTGACTTTC. Translation gives CASSLPTGGGSGANVLTF. The variable domain in full, completed from reference TRBV28 and TRBJ2-6, reads DVKVTQSSRYLVKRTGEKVFLECVQDMDHENMFWYRQDPGLGLRLIYFSYDVKMKEKGDIPEGYSVSREKKERFSLILESASTNQTSMYLCASSLPTGGGSGANVLTFGAGSRLTVL.

V usage is TRBV29-1 and J usage is TRBJ2-7; 7 nucleotides agree with TRBD1. This CDR3 has 12 amino acids. The V segment lost 5 bases and the J segment 3 bases; nucleotides outside the gene matches: 4. In germline, CDR1 is SQVTM, CDR2 ANQGSEA. Written as DNA, the CDR3 is TGCAGCGTTTCCCGGGACAGCTACGAGCAGTACTTC. Protein sequence: CSVSRDSYEQYF.

Only one count was recorded for this clone. The chain has TRBV6-4 and TRBJ1-6; 7 bases align to TRBD1. This CDR3 is 20 amino acids long. Germline V CDR1 and CDR2: MRHNA, SNTAGT. With 6 bases clipped from V and 2 bases from J, the junction kept 19 bases outside the gene matches. The CDR3, as DNA: TGTGCCAGCAGCGGAACAGAAACTCGACAGGGCCACCCCTATAATTCACCCCTCCACTTT. Translation: CASSGTETRQGHPYNSPLHF.

The chain uses TRBV6-6 and TRBJ2-1; 9 nucleotides align to TRBD1. Per the germline V gene, CDR1 is MNHNY and CDR2 is SVGAGI (reference sequence). Losses at the gene ends were 6 bases for V and 8 bases for J; bases not matched to a gene: 5. The CDR3 consists of 13 residues. Here the CDR3 DNA reads TGTGCCAGCAGAGACAGGGGGAGGGATGAGCAGTTCTTC. Translated: CASRDRGRDEQFF.

This clone was found a few times. The CDR3 region has the DNA TGTGCCAGTAGTGAAAGGAGTGGGACCCAGTACTTC. The encoded protein is CASSERSGTQYF. This chain uses TRBV19 with TRBJ2-5; D ambiguous. CDR3 size: 12 residues. Trimming shortened V by 5 bases and J by 7 bases, and 11 bases separated the two germline ends. CDR1 is LNHDA and CDR2 is SQIVND in the germline V gene (reference sequence). Full variable domain (remainder filled in from reference TRBV19 and TRBJ2-5): DGGITQSPKYLFRKEGQNVTLSCEQNLNHDAMYWYRQDPGQGLRLIYYSQIVNDFQKGDIAEGYSVSREKKESFPLTVTSAQKNPTAFYLCASSERSGTQYFGPGTRLLVL.

In its sample, this clone was seen once. The chain combines TRBV28 with TRBJ2-7; D not certain. Germline V gene data show CDR1 as MDHEN and CDR2 as SYDVKM. The CDR3 loop spans 11 amino acids. Between the trimmed V and J ends, which lost 5 bases and 3 bases, there was a span of 5 bases. CDR3 in amino acids: CASSAVYEQYF. Here the CDR3 DNA reads TGTGCCAGCAGTGCGGTCTACGAGCAGTACTTC.

This clone was seen once. This chain links TRBV2 with TRBJ1-1; D perhaps matches TRBD1 (5 bases). Germline V lookup: CDR1 SNHLY, CDR2 FYNNEI. V lost 0 bases and J 5 bases, leaving 19 bases between the germline ends. The CDR3 extends over 17 amino acids. The CDR3 is CASSEALGGRGNTEAFF. DNA of the CDR3: TGTGCCAGCAGTGAAGCGCTTGGCGGGCGGGGGAATACTGAAGCTTTCTTT.

V usage is TRBV23-1 and J usage is TRBJ2-1, with TRBD2 identical over 7 bases. TRBV23-1 is placed among ORFs of uncertain function. There are 15 residues in the CDR3. The V segment lost 9 bases and the J segment 8 bases; nucleotides outside the gene matches: 16. The CDR3 spells CASRAPASGGDEQFF. The CDR3 nucleotides read TGCGCCAGTAGGGCCCCGGCTAGCGGTGGGGATGAGCAGTTCTTC.

This chain connects TRBV29-1 to TRBJ1-2; weak D call: TRBD1 (6 bases). V dropped 4 bases and J dropped 6 bases, with 15 bases sitting between them. The length of the CDR3 is 13 residues. The germline CDR1 and CDR2 sequences are SQVTM and ANQGSEA. CDR3 loop: CSVVPRDKNGYTF. The DNA for the CDR3 is TGCAGCGTTGTACCCCGGGACAAGAATGGCTACACCTTC.

This sequence joins TRBV6-1 and TRBJ1-4; D gene unclear. Germline-derived CDR1 and CDR2 are MNHNS and SASEGT. The CDR3 is 15 amino acids. With 0 bases removed from V and 10 bases from J, the gap between germline ends came to 15 bases. The CDR3 DNA sequence: TGTGCCAGCAGTGAAGCGGAGGCAGTTGCCACAAAACTGTTTTTT. This encodes CASSEAEAVATKLFF.

The CDR3 DNA reads as TGCGCCAGCAGCCCCCGAACGGGGGGGGACCTAGAGACCCAGTACTTC. Amino acids: CASSPRTGGDLETQYF. The chain employs TRBV4-3 and TRBJ2-5, with 8 bases fitting TRBD2. Trimming cost V 4 bases and J 4 bases; bases outside gene matches: 11. The CDR3 spans 16 residues. Looked up from germline, CDR1 is LGHNA and CDR2 is YSLEER.

J is TRBJ2-3 and V is TRBV2; D remains unclear. CDR1 and CDR2 from the germline V gene are SNHLY and FYNNEI. V was cut by 4 bases and J by 0 bases, with 5 bases left in between. The CDR3 has 13 residues. The CDR3 DNA sequence: TGTGCCAGCAGTGTGTCAAGCACAGATACGCAGTATTTT. This translates into CASSVSSTDTQYF.